This entry lists 7 T cell receptor beta chains sequenced from one sample in a study of CD8 T cells in Susac syndrome. Random hexamers were used to reverse transcribe the RNA input (roughly 0.5 to 1 ug). Each CDR3 protein gets one entry after TCRdb re-called the immunoSEQ multiplex PCR reads with MiXCR. The sample yields more than 65,000 distinct CDR3 sequences, roughly 94% seen once. Sequencing input: CD8+ T cells from PBMCs. These TCRs come from a human donor in good health.

V is TRBV12-3 or TRBV12-4 and J is TRBJ1-6; D call uncertain. Between the trimmed V and J ends, which lost 4 bases and 6 bases, there was a span of 10 bases. The CDR3 totals 14 residues. CDR3 residues: CASSWTRGNSPLHF. The CDR3 DNA reads TGTGCCAGCAGTTGGACCCGGGGTAATTCACCCCTCCACTTT.

A remark on this clonotype: A read error may produce the germline difference seen at one junction end. The chain carries TRBV7-7 and TRBJ2-5; TRBD1 or TRBD2 may be the D gene (5 bases each). This CDR3 region has 14 residues. CDR1 is SSHAT, CDR2 FNYEAQ, per germline (reference sequence). The CDR3 is CASSQGTPAGDQYF. For the CDR3, the DNA is TGTGCTAGCAGCCAAGGGACGCCCGCGGGTGACCAGTACTTC.

This rearrangement joins TRBV3-1 to TRBJ1-5, with D hard to call. Germline CDR1 is LGHDT and CDR2 is YNNKEL (reference sequence). CDR3 length: 15 amino acids. The germline V and J ends were trimmed by 3 bases and 3 bases, with 12 bases remaining between them. Written as DNA, the CDR3 is TGTGCCAGCAGCCAGTCCGGGCCCCCCAATCAGCCCCAGCATTTT. It encodes CASSQSGPPNQPQHF.

The CDR3 loop reads CASSPPPGQETQYF. CDR3 nucleotide sequence: TGTGCCAGCAGCCCCCCTCCCGGGCAAGAGACCCAGTACTTC. The chain links TRBV7-9 to TRBJ2-5; D not resolved. Germline V CDR1 and CDR2: SEHNR, FQNEAQ (reference sequence). CDR3 size: 14 residues. V was clipped by 5 bases and J by 2 bases, with 12 bases between them.

The chain combines TRBV28 with TRBJ1-2; a possible D gene is TRBD1 (5 bases). Trimming left V 5 bases short and J 2 bases short, with 24 bases between. CDR3 length equals 18 residues. The germline gives CDR1 MDHEN, CDR2 SYDVKM. CDR3 residues: CASSPLDLSKGVNYGYTF. In DNA form, the CDR3 reads TGTGCCAGCAGTCCCTTGGACCTATCGAAAGGGGTAAACTATGGCTACACCTTC.

The chain combines TRBV4-1 with TRBJ1-1; maybe TRBD1 (5 bases). The V end was cut by 3 bases, the J end by 6 bases, with 11 bases between. The CDR3 is made up of 13 amino acids. CDR1 and CDR2 (germline): MGHRA, YSYEKL. For the CDR3, the DNA is TGCGCCAGCAGCCAGTTGGGGACGTCTGAAGCTTTCTTT. Its translation is CASSQLGTSEAFF.

In the case of this clonotype: At one end, the junction sequence differs from germline, possibly due to a read error. The chain combines TRBV5-1 with TRBJ1-1; no reliable D call. This CDR3 is built from 13 residues. Germline assignment: CDR1 SGHRS and CDR2 YFSETQ. The CDR3 nucleotides read TGCGCCAGCAGCTTGGCCGTGGCCACTGAAGCTCTCTTT. Translated: CASSLAVATEALF.